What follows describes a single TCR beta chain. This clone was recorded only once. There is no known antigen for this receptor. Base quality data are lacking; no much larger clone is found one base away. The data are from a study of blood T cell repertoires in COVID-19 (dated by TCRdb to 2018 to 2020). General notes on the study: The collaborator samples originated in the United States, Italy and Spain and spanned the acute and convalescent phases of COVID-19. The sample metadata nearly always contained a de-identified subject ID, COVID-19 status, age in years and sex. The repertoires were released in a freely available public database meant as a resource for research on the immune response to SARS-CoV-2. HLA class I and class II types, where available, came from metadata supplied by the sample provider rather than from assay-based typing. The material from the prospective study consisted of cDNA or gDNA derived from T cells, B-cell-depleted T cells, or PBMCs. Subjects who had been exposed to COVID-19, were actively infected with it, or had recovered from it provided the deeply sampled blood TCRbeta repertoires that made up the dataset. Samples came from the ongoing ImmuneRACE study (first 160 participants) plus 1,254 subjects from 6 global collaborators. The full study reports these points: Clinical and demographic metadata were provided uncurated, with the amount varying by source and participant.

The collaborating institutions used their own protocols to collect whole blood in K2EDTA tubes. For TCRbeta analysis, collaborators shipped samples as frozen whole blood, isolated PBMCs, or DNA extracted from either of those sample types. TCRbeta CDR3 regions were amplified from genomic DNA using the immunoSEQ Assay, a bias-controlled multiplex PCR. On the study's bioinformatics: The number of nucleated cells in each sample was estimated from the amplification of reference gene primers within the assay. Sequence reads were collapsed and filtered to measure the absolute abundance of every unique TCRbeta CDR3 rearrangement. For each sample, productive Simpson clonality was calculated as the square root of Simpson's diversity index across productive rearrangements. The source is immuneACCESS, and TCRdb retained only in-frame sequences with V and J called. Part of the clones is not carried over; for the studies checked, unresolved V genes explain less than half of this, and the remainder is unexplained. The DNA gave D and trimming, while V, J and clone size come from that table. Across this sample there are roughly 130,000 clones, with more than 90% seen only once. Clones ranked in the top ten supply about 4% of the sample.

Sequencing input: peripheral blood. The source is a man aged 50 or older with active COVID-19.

The bases read TGTGCCAGCAGCCTTCATCTAACAGGGGACCCCTCTTACAATGAGCAGTTCTTC. Its amino acids are CASSLHLTGDPSYNEQFF. This chain joins TRBV14 to TRBJ2-1, and TRBD1 aligns with 7 junction nucleotides. From the germline V gene, CDR1 is SGHDN and CDR2 is FVKESK. V ends up 4 bases short and J 4 bases short, with an unmatched junction base count of 16. From the cysteine through the phenylalanine, the CDR3 covers 18 amino acids. Only the CDR3 DNA stays, 54 bases, in frame from base 1.